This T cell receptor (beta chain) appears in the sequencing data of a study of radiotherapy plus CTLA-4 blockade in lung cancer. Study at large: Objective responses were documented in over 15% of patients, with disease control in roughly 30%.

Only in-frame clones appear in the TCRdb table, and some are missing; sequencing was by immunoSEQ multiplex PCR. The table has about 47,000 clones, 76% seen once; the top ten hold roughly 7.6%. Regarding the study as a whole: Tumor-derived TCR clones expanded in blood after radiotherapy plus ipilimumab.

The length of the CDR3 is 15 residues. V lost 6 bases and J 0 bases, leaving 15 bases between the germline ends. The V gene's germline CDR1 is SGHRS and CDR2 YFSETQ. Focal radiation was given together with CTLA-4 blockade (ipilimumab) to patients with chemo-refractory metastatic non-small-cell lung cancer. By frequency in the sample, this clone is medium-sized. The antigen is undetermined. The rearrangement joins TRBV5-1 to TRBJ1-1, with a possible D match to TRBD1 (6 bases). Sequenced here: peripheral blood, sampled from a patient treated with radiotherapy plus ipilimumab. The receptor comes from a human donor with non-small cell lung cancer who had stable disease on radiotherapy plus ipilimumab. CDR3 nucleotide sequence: TGCGCCAGCACCCGCGGGGACACGATGAACACTGAAGCTTTCTTT. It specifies CASTRGDTMNTEAFF.